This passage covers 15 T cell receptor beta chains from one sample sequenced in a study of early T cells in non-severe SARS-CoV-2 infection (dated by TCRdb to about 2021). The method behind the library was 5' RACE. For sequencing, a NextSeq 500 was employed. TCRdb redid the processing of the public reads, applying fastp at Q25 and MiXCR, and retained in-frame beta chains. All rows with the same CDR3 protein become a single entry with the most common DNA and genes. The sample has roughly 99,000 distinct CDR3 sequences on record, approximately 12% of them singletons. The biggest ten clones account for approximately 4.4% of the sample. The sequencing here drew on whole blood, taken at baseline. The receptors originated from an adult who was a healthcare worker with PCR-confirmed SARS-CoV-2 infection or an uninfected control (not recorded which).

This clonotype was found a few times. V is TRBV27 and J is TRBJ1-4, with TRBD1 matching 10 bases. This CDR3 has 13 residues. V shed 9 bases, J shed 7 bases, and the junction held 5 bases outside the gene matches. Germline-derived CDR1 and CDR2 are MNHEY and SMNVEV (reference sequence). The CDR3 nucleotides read TGTGCCAGGGCTCGGGACAGGGGTGAAAAACTGTTTTTT. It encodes CARARDRGEKLFF.

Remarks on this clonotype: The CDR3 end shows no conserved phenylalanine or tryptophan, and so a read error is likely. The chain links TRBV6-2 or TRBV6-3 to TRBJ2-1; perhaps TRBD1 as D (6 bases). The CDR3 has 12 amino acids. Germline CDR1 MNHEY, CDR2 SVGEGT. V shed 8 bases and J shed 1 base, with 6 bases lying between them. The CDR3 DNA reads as TGTGCCAGCGGGACATCCTACAATGAGCAGTTCCTC. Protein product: CASGTSYNEQFL.

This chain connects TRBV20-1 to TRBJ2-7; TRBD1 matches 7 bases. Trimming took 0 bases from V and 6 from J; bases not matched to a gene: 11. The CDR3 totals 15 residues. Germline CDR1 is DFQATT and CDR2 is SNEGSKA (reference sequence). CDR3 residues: CSARDPGQTSLEQYF. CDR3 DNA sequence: TGCAGTGCTAGAGATCCGGGACAGACCTCACTCGAGCAGTACTTC.

The CDR3 coding sequence is TGCAGCGTTGGTGAAAACATTCAGTACTTC. Translated, it gives CSVGENIQYF. The V gene is TRBV29-1, the J gene TRBJ2-4, with D uncertain. Trimming left V 4 bases short and J 5 bases short, with 3 bases between. This CDR3 spans 10 amino acids. Germline V gene data show CDR1 as SQVTM and CDR2 as ANQGSEA.

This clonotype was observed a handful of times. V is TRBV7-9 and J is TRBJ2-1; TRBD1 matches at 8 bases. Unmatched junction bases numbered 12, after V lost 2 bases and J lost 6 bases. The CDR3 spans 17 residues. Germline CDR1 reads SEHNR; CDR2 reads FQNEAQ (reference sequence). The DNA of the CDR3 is TGTGCCAGCAGCTTATATCTGGGCAGGGGGCTCGGCAATGAGCAGTTCTTC. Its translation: CASSLYLGRGLGNEQFF.

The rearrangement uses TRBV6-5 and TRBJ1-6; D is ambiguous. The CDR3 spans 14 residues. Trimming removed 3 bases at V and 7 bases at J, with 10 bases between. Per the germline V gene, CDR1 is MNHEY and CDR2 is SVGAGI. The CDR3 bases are TGTGCCAGCAGTTATTATGGAATGAATTCACCCCTCCACTTT. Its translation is CASSYYGMNSPLHF.

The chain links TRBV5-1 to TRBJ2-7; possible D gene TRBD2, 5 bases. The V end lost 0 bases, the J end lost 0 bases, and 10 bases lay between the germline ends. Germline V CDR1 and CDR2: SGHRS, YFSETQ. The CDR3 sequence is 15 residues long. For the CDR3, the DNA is TGCGCCAGCAGCTTGGCGGAGGTTTCCTCCTACGAGCAGTACTTC. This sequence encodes CASSLAEVSSYEQYF.

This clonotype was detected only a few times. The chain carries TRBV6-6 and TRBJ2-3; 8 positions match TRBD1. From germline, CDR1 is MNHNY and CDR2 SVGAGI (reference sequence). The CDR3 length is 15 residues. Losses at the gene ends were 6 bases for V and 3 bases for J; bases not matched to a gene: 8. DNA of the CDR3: TGTGCCAGCAGCCGTGTGCAGGGGGCAACAGATACGCAGTATTTT. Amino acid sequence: CASSRVQGATDTQYF.

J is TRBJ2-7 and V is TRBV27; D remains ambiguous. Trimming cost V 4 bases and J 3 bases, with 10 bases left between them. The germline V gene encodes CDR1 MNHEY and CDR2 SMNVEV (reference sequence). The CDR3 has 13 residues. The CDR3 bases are TGTGCCAGCAGTTCGCGCAGAAACTACGAGCAGTACTTC. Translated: CASSSRRNYEQYF.

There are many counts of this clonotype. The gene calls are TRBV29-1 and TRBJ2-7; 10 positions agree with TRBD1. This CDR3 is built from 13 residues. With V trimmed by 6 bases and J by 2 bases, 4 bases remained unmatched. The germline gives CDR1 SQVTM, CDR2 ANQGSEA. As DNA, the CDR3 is TGCAGCGTCCGGACAGGGGGTACCTACGAGCAGTACTTC. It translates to CSVRTGGTYEQYF.

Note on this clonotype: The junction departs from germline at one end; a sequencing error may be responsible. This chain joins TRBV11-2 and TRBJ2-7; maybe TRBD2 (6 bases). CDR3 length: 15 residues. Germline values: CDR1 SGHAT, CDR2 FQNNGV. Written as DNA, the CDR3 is TGTGTCAGCAGCGCGCGGGCTAGCGTAAACTACGAGCAGTACTTC. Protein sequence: CVSSARASVNYEQYF.

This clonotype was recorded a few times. CDR3 sequence reads: CASCIQGVGTEAFF. The DNA of the CDR3 is TGTGCCAGCTGTATCCAGGGGGTAGGCACTGAAGCTTTCTTT. The gene calls are TRBV7-8 and TRBJ1-1; 7 nucleotides align to TRBD1. After removal of 8 bases from V and 4 bases from J, the junction contained 10 bases not matched to a gene. This CDR3 has 14 amino acids. Germline V gene lookup returns CDR1 SGHVS and CDR2 FQNEAQ.

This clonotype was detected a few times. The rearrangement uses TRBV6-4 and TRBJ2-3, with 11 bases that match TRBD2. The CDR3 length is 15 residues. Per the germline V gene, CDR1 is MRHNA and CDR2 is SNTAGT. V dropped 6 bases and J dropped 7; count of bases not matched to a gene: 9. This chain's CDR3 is CASSATSGRGNTQYF. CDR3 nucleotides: TGTGCCAGCAGCGCTACTAGCGGGAGAGGAAATACGCAGTATTTT.

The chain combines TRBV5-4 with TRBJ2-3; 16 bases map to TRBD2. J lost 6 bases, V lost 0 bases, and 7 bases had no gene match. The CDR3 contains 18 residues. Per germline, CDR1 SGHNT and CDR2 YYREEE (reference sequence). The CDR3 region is CASSLAGTSGGARDTQYF. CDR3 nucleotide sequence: TGTGCCAGCAGCTTGGCCGGGACTAGCGGGGGGGCCAGGGATACGCAGTATTTT.

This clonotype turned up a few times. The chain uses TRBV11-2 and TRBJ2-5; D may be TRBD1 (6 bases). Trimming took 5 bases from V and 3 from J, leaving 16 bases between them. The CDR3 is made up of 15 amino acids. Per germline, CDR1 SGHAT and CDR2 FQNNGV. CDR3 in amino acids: CASSPGVQSKETQYF. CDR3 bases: TGTGCCAGCAGCCCAGGGGTCCAGTCGAAAGAGACCCAGTACTTC.